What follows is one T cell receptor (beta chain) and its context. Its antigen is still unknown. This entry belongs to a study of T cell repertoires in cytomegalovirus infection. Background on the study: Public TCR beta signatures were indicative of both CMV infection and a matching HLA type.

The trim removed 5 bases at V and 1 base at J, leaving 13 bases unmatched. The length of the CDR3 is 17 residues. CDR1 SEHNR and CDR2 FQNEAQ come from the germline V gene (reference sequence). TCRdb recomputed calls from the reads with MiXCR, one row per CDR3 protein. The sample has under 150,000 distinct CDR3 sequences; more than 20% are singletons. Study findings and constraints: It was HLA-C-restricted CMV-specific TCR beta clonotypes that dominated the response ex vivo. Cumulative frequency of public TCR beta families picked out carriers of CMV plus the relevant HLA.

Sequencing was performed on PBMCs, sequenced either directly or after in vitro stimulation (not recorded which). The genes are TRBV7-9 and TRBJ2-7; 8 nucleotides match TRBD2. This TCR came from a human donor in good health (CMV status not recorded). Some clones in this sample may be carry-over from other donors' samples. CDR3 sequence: CASSPGGASGPSYEQYF. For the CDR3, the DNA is TGTGCCAGCAGCCCCGGGGGCGCTAGCGGGCCGTCCTACGAGCAGTACTTC.